The 23 T cell receptor beta chains below all came from one sample that was sequenced in a study of T cells in Graves' hyperthyroidism and ophthalmopathy. RNA transcripts served as the template for amplifying TCR beta CDR3 regions. HTBI primers drove first-round RT-PCR of the TCR CDR3. One entry per CDR3 protein results from TCRdb running MiXCR on the multiplex PCR reads. The sample includes some 440,000 distinct CDR3 sequences, about a sixth of them seen just once. Sequencing was done on a sample of blood. These receptors all come from a woman between 18 and 29 years old with Graves' hyperthyroidism.

The gene calls are TRBV24-1 and TRBJ2-7; 10 bases agree with TRBD2. The CDR3 loop spans 14 amino acids. The germline V gene encodes CDR1 KGHDR and CDR2 SFDVKD. Trimming at V came to 5 bases and at J to 2 bases, leaving 2 bases not matched to a gene. The CDR3 DNA sequence: TGTGCCACCAGTGCCGGACTAGCGGCCTACGAGCAGTACTTC. It specifies CATSAGLAAYEQYF.

The chain uses TRBV2 and TRBJ2-7; tentatively, D is TRBD1 or TRBD2 (6 bases each). There are 18 residues in the CDR3. Germline CDR1 SNHLY, CDR2 FYNNEI. The V end lost 0 bases, the J end lost 1 base, and 19 bases lay between the germline ends. The DNA for the CDR3 is TGTGCCAGCAGTGAAGCGCTTACGGGGGCTGCGGTATCCTACGAGCAGTACTTC. Translating gives CASSEALTGAAVSYEQYF.

This sequence joins TRBV19 and TRBJ2-1; D possibly corresponds to TRBD2 (6 bases). Trimming pared 3 bases from V and 0 bases from J, leaving 12 bases between. Germline V lookup: CDR1 LNHDA, CDR2 SQIVND (reference sequence). This CDR3 is built from 16 residues. In DNA, the CDR3 is TGTGCCAGTAGTATTGGTGGTAGCGGCTCCTACAATGAGCAGTTCTTC. This gives the protein CASSIGGSGSYNEQFF.

This clonotype was seen ten or more times. The rearrangement links TRBV30 to TRBJ1-5, with TRBD1 as a possible D gene (6 bases). With 8 bases removed from V and 2 bases from J, the gap between germline ends came to 19 bases. CDR1 GTSNPN and CDR2 SVGIG come from the germline V gene (reference sequence). This CDR3 has 15 residues. The CDR3 DNA reads TGTGCCGCAGGGGACCCTGGTGGAGGCAATCAGCCCCAGCATTTT. Translated: CAAGDPGGGNQPQHF.

The table lists this clonotype with a few counts. The J gene is TRBJ2-2, the V gene TRBV10-3; 10 positions agree with TRBD2. Trimming took 4 bases from V and 7 from J; bases not matched to a gene: 33. The CDR3 loop spans 24 amino acids. CDR1 and CDR2 (germline): ENHRY, SYGVKD. This CDR3 is CAISGLDREPRLAGVRQDGGELFF. As DNA, the CDR3 is TGTGCCATCAGTGGCCTAGACAGGGAACCCCGGCTAGCGGGAGTCAGGCAGGATGGCGGGGAGCTGTTTTTT.

This clonotype was detected many times. This sequence joins TRBV10-3 and TRBJ2-3; D remains unclear. This CDR3 is built from 12 residues. V was cut by 1 base and J by 5 bases, with 4 bases left in between. CDR1 and CDR2 (germline): ENHRY, SYGVKD. CDR3 sequence reads: CAISELLDTQYF. The CDR3 coding sequence is TGTGCCATCAGTGAGTTACTAGATACGCAGTATTTT.

This clonotype has ten or more counts. The rearrangement joins TRBV30 to TRBJ2-7, with 8 bases fitting TRBD2. Losses at the gene ends were 7 bases for V and 1 base for J; bases not matched to a gene: 9. The length of the CDR3 is 14 residues. CDR1 is GTSNPN, CDR2 SVGIG, per germline (reference sequence). The CDR3 sequence: CALRIAGYSYEQYF. Here the CDR3 DNA reads TGTGCCTTGAGAATAGCGGGGTATTCCTACGAGCAGTACTTC. Combining the CDR3 with reference TRBV30 and TRBJ2-7 gives the whole variable domain SQTIHQWPATLVQPVGSPLSLECTVEGTSNPNLYWYRQAAGRGLQLLFYSVGIGQISSEVPQNLSASRPQDRQFILSSKKLLLSDSGFYLCALRIAGYSYEQYFGPGTRLTVT.

This clonotype was counted ten times or more. The chain couples TRBV7-9 to TRBJ2-7; TRBD1 might be the D (5 bases). The CDR3 has 16 amino acids. Trimming cost V 1 base and J 5 bases, with 18 bases left between them. Germline V gene lookup returns CDR1 SEHNR and CDR2 FQNEAQ (reference sequence). Here the CDR3 reads CASSLVLGRGFHEQYF. The CDR3 DNA reads TGTGCCAGCAGCTTAGTGTTGGGAAGGGGTTTTCACGAGCAGTACTTC.

The table lists this clonotype with a few counts. The gene calls are TRBV9 and TRBJ2-1; 7 nucleotides line up with TRBD2. Germline values: CDR1 SGDLS, CDR2 YYNGEE. The V segment lost 4 bases and the J segment 8 bases; nucleotides outside the gene matches: 12. The CDR3 totals 15 residues. Here the CDR3 reads CASSPPVRERDEQFF. Written as DNA, the CDR3 is TGTGCCAGCAGCCCCCCCGTGCGGGAGCGGGATGAGCAGTTCTTC.

This clonotype was observed many times. This rearrangement joins TRBV9 to TRBJ2-2; D not certain. This CDR3 is 13 amino acids long. Germline V CDR1 and CDR2: SGDLS, YYNGEE. V was trimmed by 0 bases and J by 5 bases, leaving 5 bases between them. The CDR3 nucleotides read TGTGCCAGCAGCGTAGCCGGGACCGGGGAGCTGTTTTTT. Encoded protein: CASSVAGTGELFF.

This clonotype has at least ten counts. The chain carries TRBV18 and TRBJ1-4; D is undetermined. From germline, CDR1 is KGHSH and CDR2 LQKENI. This CDR3 region has 15 residues. Trimming cost V 2 bases and J 0 bases, with 7 bases left between them. The CDR3 protein is CASSPSFSTNEKLFF. The CDR3 DNA reads TGTGCCAGCTCACCAAGCTTTTCAACTAATGAAAAACTGTTTTTT.

The sample holds many counts of this clonotype. The V and J genes are TRBV6-1 and TRBJ1-4; D may be TRBD1 (6 bases). The length of the CDR3 is 13 residues. Trimming removed 8 bases at V and 8 bases at J, with 15 bases between. Per the germline V gene, CDR1 is MNHNS and CDR2 is SASEGT. The CDR3 here is CASAPGQGEKLFF. The CDR3 DNA reads TGTGCCAGCGCTCCGGGACAAGGAGAAAAACTGTTTTTT.

This clonotype was recorded many times. The V gene is TRBV11-3, the J gene TRBJ1-1; 8 bases match TRBD1. Trimming removed 0 bases from V and 5 bases from J; junction bases left unmatched: 11. The CDR3 is 17 residues long. Germline V gene data show CDR1 as SGHNT and CDR2 as YENEEA. The CDR3 DNA reads TGTGCCAGCAGCTTAGAGGGGACAGGCACACGGGCGACTGAAGCTTTCTTT. It translates to CASSLEGTGTRATEAFF.

This clonotype appeared many times. This chain connects TRBV5-1 to TRBJ2-7; D is uncertain. This CDR3 is 13 amino acids long. CDR1 SGHRS and CDR2 YFSETQ come from the germline V gene. The V end lost 10 bases, the J end lost 5 bases, and 19 bases lay between the germline ends. This CDR3 reads CASRPRVGDEQYF. CDR3 coding DNA: TGCGCCTCCAGGCCCCGGGTCGGCGACGAGCAGTACTTC.

Of note for this clonotype: A much larger clone differs by one base, so this may be a read error. The CDR3 loop is CASSPRQGIESTGELFF. The DNA of the CDR3 is TGTGCCAGCAGTCCACGACAGGGGATTGAGAGCACCGGGGAGCTGTTTTTT. This chain uses TRBV27 with TRBJ2-2; 8 bases are a match to TRBD1. V gave up 5 bases and J gave up 4 bases; unmatched junction bases: 12. Germline CDR1 is MNHEY and CDR2 is SMNVEV (reference sequence). CDR3 length equals 17 residues.

V usage is TRBV7-3 and J usage is TRBJ1-2; D is perhaps TRBD1 (5 bases). Germline V gives CDR1 SGHTA, CDR2 FQGTGA. The CDR3 consists of 13 residues. The germline V and J ends were trimmed by 4 bases and 7 bases, with 13 bases remaining between them. CDR3 DNA sequence: TGTGCCAGCAGCTCGGGGCCTTACTCTGGCTACACCTTC. Translated: CASSSGPYSGYTF.

This clonotype has at least ten counts. J is TRBJ2-1 and V is TRBV5-1; 12 bases fit TRBD2. CDR1 is SGHRS and CDR2 is YFSETQ in the germline V gene. The J segment lost 4 bases and the V segment lost 4 bases, leaving 12 bases of the junction unmatched. The CDR3 consists of 18 residues. The DNA of the CDR3 is TGCGCCAGCAGCCCGGCCAAGACTAGCGGGGGCCAGTACAATGAGCAGTTCTTC. Translating it yields CASSPAKTSGGQYNEQFF.

In its sample, this clonotype was seen many times. The genes are TRBV20-1 and TRBJ1-1, with a possible D match to TRBD1 (6 bases). This CDR3 contains 14 residues. V lost 0 bases and J 5 bases, leaving 13 bases between the germline ends. CDR1 is DFQATT and CDR2 is SNEGSKA in the germline V gene (reference sequence). The CDR3 DNA follows: TGCAGTGCTAGAGAATCAGGGGTAGATACTGAAGCTTTCTTT. It encodes CSARESGVDTEAFF.

This clonotype was recorded at least ten times. The genes are TRBV7-3 and TRBJ2-7; the D gene is possibly TRBD2 (6 bases). The CDR3 extends over 15 amino acids. Trimming pared 2 bases from V and 3 bases from J, leaving 14 bases between. Germline V lookup: CDR1 SGHTA, CDR2 FQGTGA. The CDR3 DNA sequence: TGTGCCAGCAGCTTAGGGGCGGGGCCATTCTACGAGCAGTACTTC. As protein: CASSLGAGPFYEQYF. Filled out from reference TRBV7-3 and TRBJ2-7, the complete variable domain reads GAGVSQTPSNKVTEKGKYVELRCDPISGHTALYWYRQSLGQGPEFLIYFQGTGAADDSGLPNDRFFAVRPEGSVSTLKIQRTERGDSAVYLCASSLGAGPFYEQYFGPGTRLTVT.

The table lists this clonotype with many counts. This sequence joins TRBV11-2 and TRBJ2-7; the D is unclear. The V gene's germline CDR1 is SGHAT and CDR2 FQNNGV. V gave up 3 bases and J gave up 8 bases, with 14 bases separating them. The CDR3 loop spans 13 amino acids. The DNA of the CDR3 is TGTGCCAGCAGCTTTGACCGGCTTCATCAGCAGTACTTC. Translated: CASSFDRLHQQYF.

This clonotype showed up just a few times. It is likely a read error, because the conserved phenylalanine at the end of the CDR3 is missing. CDR3 residues: CATSRSYPWYQETQYL. The CDR3 DNA reads as TGTGCCACCAGCAGATCTTACCCGTGGTACCAAGAGACCCAGTACCTC. This chain links TRBV15 with TRBJ2-5; D call uncertain. Germline V CDR1 and CDR2: LNHNV, YYDKDF (reference sequence). This CDR3 spans 16 amino acids. The ends were cut back, 2 bases at V and 0 bases at J, with 13 bases in the middle.

The rearrangement uses TRBV7-3 and TRBJ1-1, with no clear D. Trimming cost V 5 bases and J 5 bases, with 12 bases left between them. The V gene's germline CDR1 is SGHTA and CDR2 FQGTGA. The CDR3 spans 13 residues. CDR3 sequence (DNA): TGTGCCAGCAGCAGGGCCCCGGGGACTGAAGCTTTCTTT. It specifies CASSRAPGTEAFF.

This clonotype was seen repeatedly, ten times or more. The V and J genes are TRBV12-5 and TRBJ2-7; D remains unclear. Trimming left V 7 bases short and J 2 bases short, with 9 bases between. The V gene's germline CDR1 is LGHNT and CDR2 FRNRAP. CDR3 length equals 12 residues. The CDR3 region is CASAFSPYEQYF. The CDR3 region has the DNA TGTGCTAGTGCTTTCAGTCCCTACGAGCAGTACTTC.